The 6 T cell receptor beta chains given below trace back to one sample, sequenced in a study of blood T cell repertoires in COVID-19 (dated by TCRdb to about 2020). The library was prepared using the immunoSEQ multiplex PCR assay. Here the immuneACCESS table is served through TCRdb, limited to in-frame sequences with V and J called. Missing clones are a known gap in these copies; in checked studies unresolved V genes cover under half, and the rest lacks a known reason. Across this sample there are over 400,000 clones, with 70% to 90% seen only once. The top ten hold approximately 2.9% of the sample. Sequenced sample: peripheral blood. These receptors came from a human donor in a cohort sampled during active COVID-19.

The rearrangement joins TRBV5-1 to TRBJ2-2; 7 bases map to TRBD1. Germline CDR1 is SGHRS and CDR2 is YFSETQ. This CDR3 contains 17 residues. V dropped 4 bases and J dropped 0; count of bases not matched to a gene: 9. The CDR3 reads CASSIGTDYPNTGELFF. In DNA form, the CDR3 reads TGCGCCAGCAGCATCGGGACAGACTACCCGAACACCGGGGAGCTGTTTTTT.

This chain connects TRBV7-9 to TRBJ1-2, with a weak D call TRBD1 (5 bases). Germline V gene sequence: CDR1 SEHNR, CDR2 FQNEAQ (reference sequence). V lost 3 bases and J lost 3, with 11 bases in between. This CDR3 spans 14 amino acids. Here the CDR3 reads CASSLGGLDYGYTF. The CDR3, as DNA: TGTGCCAGCAGCTTGGGGGGTCTTGACTATGGCTACACCTTC.

The sample holds a few counts of this clone. CDR3 protein: CASSLDRPRNQPQHF. DNA of the CDR3: TGTGCCAGCAGCCTCGACAGGCCTCGCAATCAGCCCCAGCATTTT. The chain joins TRBV6-2 or TRBV6-3 to TRBJ1-5; perhaps TRBD1 as D (6 bases). This CDR3 spans 15 amino acids. CDR1 MNHEY and CDR2 SVGEGT come from the germline V gene. V dropped 6 bases and J dropped 2 bases, with 14 bases sitting between them.

The rearrangement links TRBV28 to TRBJ1-2; 9 nucleotides match TRBD1. V was pared by 8 bases and J by 4 bases, with 14 bases of the junction left unmatched. In germline, CDR1 is MDHEN, CDR2 SYDVKM. The CDR3 contains 16 residues. CDR3 region: CASVLTGGSTFYGYTF. CDR3 DNA: TGTGCCAGCGTACTAACAGGGGGCTCTACCTTCTATGGCTACACCTTC.

The genes are TRBV6-1 and TRBJ1-2; TRBD1 might be the D (5 bases). The V end was cut by 3 bases, the J end by 8 bases, with 16 bases between. The CDR3 sequence is 14 residues long. In germline, CDR1 is MNHNS, CDR2 SASEGT. CDR3 DNA sequence: TGTGCCAGCAGTGACGGCTTTCTGGGGGGGGGCTACACCTTC. This sequence encodes CASSDGFLGGGYTF.

A single count supports this clone. Different DNA sequences within this sample yield the same CDR3. In DNA, the CDR3 is TGTGCCAGTAGTCCACAGGGGATGAACACTGAAGCTTTCTTT. It specifies CASSPQGMNTEAFF. The chain couples TRBV19 to TRBJ1-1; 7 nucleotides align to TRBD1. CDR3 length: 14 amino acids. Germline V gene data show CDR1 as LNHDA and CDR2 as SQIVND (reference sequence). Trimming removed 5 bases from V and 0 bases from J; junction bases left unmatched: 3.